This entry features one T cell receptor beta chain sequence. Antigen specificity is unknown. Patient tissue came from resections in Japan or China, 2014–2017. Two lung cancer pathologists independently confirmed each histologic diagnosis. The source of the sample is a study of immune evolution from preneoplasia to lung adenocarcinoma. Produced via immunoSEQ multiplex PCR; TCRdb's table is partial and in-frame only. The sample holds 9,500 to 15,000 clones, about 85% seen once. Per germline, CDR1 MNHEY and CDR2 SMNVEV (reference sequence). This CDR3 has 14 residues. Study outcomes and limitations: Normal lung had the highest top T cell clone frequencies.

This TCR was sampled from a person aged 50-70 years with lung adenocarcinoma. The V call is TRBV27, the J call TRBJ2-5; D assignment may be TRBD1 or TRBD2 (5 bases each). Gene TRBJ2-7 matches the end of the DNA better, so the J call may be wrong. The sample was FFPE tissue from an adenomatous hyperplasia lung lesion. Subset here: atypical adenomatous hyperplasia (AAH), lung preneoplasia. The CDR3 coding sequence is TGTGCCAGCCGACGGGACCCCGGACCCTACGAGCAGTACTTC. This gives the protein CASRRDPGPYEQYF.